This T cell receptor (beta chain) was obtained from a study of T-cell memory formation after mild COVID-19. Via MiXCR, TCRdb re-called the 5' RACE reads, giving one row per CDR3 protein. The sample contains roughly 250,000 distinct CDR3 sequences, approximately 15% of which appear only once. CDR3 size: 14 residues. V gave up 6 bases and J gave up 3 bases; unmatched junction bases: 6. Per germline, CDR1 DFQATT and CDR2 SNEGSKA (reference sequence). In its sample, this clonotype was seen a few times. The sequenced material came from PBMCs or a T cell subset sorted from them (not recorded which). The V and J genes are TRBV20-1 and TRBJ2-5; 11 bases are a match to TRBD2. The TCR comes from a man aged 18 to 29 who had mild COVID-19 (a few samples of this study predate the infection). Cell type and time point are not known. CDR3 region: CSADGTSGKETQYF. The CDR3 DNA follows: TGCAGTGCCGACGGGACTAGCGGAAAAGAGACCCAGTACTTC.